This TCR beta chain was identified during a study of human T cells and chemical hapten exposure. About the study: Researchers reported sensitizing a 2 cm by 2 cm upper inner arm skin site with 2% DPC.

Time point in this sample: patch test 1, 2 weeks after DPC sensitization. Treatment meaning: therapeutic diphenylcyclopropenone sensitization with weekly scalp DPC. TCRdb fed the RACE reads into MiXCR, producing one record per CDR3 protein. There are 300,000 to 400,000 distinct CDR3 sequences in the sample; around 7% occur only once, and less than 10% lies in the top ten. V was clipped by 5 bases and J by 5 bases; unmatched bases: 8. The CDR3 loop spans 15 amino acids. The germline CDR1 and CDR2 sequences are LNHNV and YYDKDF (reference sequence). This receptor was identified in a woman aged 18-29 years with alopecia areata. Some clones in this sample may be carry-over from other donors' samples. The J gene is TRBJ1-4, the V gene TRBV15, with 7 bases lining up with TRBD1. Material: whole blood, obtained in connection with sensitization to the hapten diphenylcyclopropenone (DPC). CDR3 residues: CATSGRTGVNEKLFF. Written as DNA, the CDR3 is TGTGCCACCAGCGGGCGAACAGGGGTGAATGAAAAACTGTTTTTT.